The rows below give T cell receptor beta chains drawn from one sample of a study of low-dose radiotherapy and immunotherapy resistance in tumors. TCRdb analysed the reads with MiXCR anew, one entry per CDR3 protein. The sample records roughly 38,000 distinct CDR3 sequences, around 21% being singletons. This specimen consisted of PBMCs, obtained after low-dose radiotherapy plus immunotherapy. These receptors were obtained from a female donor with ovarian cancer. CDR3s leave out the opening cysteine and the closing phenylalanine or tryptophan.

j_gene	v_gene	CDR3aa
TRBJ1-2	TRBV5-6	ASSLVDRLYGYT
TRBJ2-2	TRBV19	ASRFGGPNTGELF
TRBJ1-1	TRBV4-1	ASSQDSSGWTHLNTEAF
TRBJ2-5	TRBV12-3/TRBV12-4	ASSPGLAGYRETQY
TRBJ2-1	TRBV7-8	ASSLRGGQYNEQF
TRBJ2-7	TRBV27	ATRRSAYEQY
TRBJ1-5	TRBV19	ASSTPGGSNQPQH
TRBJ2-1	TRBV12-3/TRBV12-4	ASSFPRGEYNEQF
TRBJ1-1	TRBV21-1	ATPGQGGTEAF
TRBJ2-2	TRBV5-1	ASSSGQVGNTGELF
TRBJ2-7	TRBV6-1	ASWADNTYEQY
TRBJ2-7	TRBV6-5	ASSYGGNSYEQY
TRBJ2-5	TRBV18	ASSDKGTQETQY
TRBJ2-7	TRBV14	ASSQGRSWLAGPYEQY
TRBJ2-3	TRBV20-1	SAPGQGAGDTQY
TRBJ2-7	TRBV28	ASSLASTNPYEQY
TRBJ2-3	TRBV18	ASSSGSTDTQY